This T cell receptor beta chain was profiled in a study of vaccination and CD4 T cells after COVID-19. Study-wide context: Two of the convalescents were Hispanic, and convalescents were six males and four females.

Points on this clonotype: Its cognate antigen is unknown.

Cultured CD4+ T-cell DNA underwent Oncomine TCR Beta short-read sequencing. DNA came from CD4+ T cells after culture. Via MiXCR, TCRdb re-called the PCR reads, giving one row per CDR3 protein. The profile shows around 15,000 distinct CDR3 sequences, approximately 50% of them singletons. Treatment: roughly ten-day PBMC culture with coronavirus spike peptide pools or control peptides (ViraFEST assay). It was with approximately 9.7 IU/ml IL-2 and approximately 10 ug/ml peptide pools that 1.5 million to 2.5 million PBMCs per well were cultured. Germline V gives CDR1 SGHRS, CDR2 YFSETQ. With 3 bases clipped from V and 5 bases from J, the junction kept 10 bases outside the gene matches. The CDR3 consists of 15 residues.

Here the sequenced sample was CD4+ T cells from blood, cultured in vitro, taken before SARS-CoV-2 vaccination. The TCR originated in a human donor who received a COVID-19 vaccine. The gene calls are TRBV5-1 and TRBJ2-7; 8 bases are a match to TRBD1. Here the CDR3 DNA reads TGCGCCAGCAGCTACGGAGGACAGGGCGTCCACGAGCAGTACTTC. It codes for CASSYGGQGVHEQYF.